The 22 T cell receptor beta chains reported below all come from one sample, sequenced in a study of metastatic and nonmetastatic thyroid tumors. Thyroid surgery took place with no prior treatment in any patient. TCRdb re-clonotyped the PCR reads through MiXCR. The table has about 24,000 clones, around 26% seen once. The sample taken for sequencing was blood. All receptors come from a male donor with papillary thyroid cancer or a benign thyroid nodule (not recorded which). Some clones in this sample may be carry-over from other donors' samples.

The V gene is TRBV5-1, the J gene TRBJ1-1, with D possibly being TRBD1 (5 bases). There are 14 residues in the CDR3. Germline CDR1 SGHRS, CDR2 YFSETQ. V gave up 1 base and J gave up 2 bases, with 9 bases separating them. CDR3 region: CASSLPGQNTEAFF. CDR3 coding DNA: TGCGCCAGCAGCTTGCCAGGGCAAAACACTGAAGCTTTCTTT.

This clone has ten or more counts. This chain uses TRBV30 with TRBJ1-4, with D tentatively TRBD1 (5 bases). This CDR3 spans 15 amino acids. Trimming shortened V by 1 base and J by 7 bases, and 16 bases separated the two germline ends. CDR1 is GTSNPN and CDR2 is SVGIG in the germline V gene (reference sequence). CDR3 in amino acids: CAWSGGGPTTEKLFF. The CDR3 DNA follows: TGTGCCTGGAGTGGCGGGGGACCGACCACTGAAAAACTGTTTTTT.

This clone was detected many times. The chain combines TRBV19 with TRBJ1-1; D gene ambiguous. Germline V gene data show CDR1 as LNHDA and CDR2 as SQIVND (reference sequence). Trimming removed 5 bases from V and 4 bases from J, with 5 bases in between. The CDR3 sequence is 11 residues long. The CDR3 DNA sequence: TGTGCCAGTAGTGATCTCACTGAAGCTTTCTTT. It yields the protein CASSDLTEAFF.

This clone ranks as medium-sized. This chain joins TRBV18 and TRBJ1-5; D remains ambiguous. This CDR3 region has 15 residues. Germline loops: CDR1 KGHSH, CDR2 LQKENI. Trimming stripped 1 base from V and 3 bases from J, with 10 bases between. CDR3 loop: CASSPLNSYNQPQHF. In DNA, the CDR3 is TGTGCCAGCTCACCACTGAACAGCTACAATCAGCCCCAGCATTTT.

In this sample, this clone turned up many times. The genes are TRBV6-1 and TRBJ2-4, with 8 bases lining up with TRBD1. In germline, CDR1 is MNHNS, CDR2 SASEGT. The CDR3 totals 14 residues. Germline trimming cut 8 bases from V and 1 base from J; bases unmatched to any gene: 4. The CDR3 protein is CASRDRFAKNIQYF. The CDR3 DNA follows: TGTGCCAGCCGGGACAGGTTTGCCAAAAACATTCAGTACTTC.

This clone was picked up many times. J is TRBJ2-1 and V is TRBV7-3; D might be TRBD2 (5 bases). Germline CDR1 reads SGHTA; CDR2 reads FQGTGA. This CDR3 has 17 amino acids. Trimming left V 2 bases short and J 0 bases short, with 14 bases between. The CDR3 region is CASSLLERNNSYNEQFF. In nucleotides, the CDR3 is TGTGCCAGCAGCTTATTGGAGCGGAACAACTCCTACAATGAGCAGTTCTTC.

This clone was observed many times. The chain combines TRBV18 with TRBJ1-4, with 7 bases aligning to TRBD1. The CDR3 has 15 residues. After removal of 5 bases from V and 4 bases from J, the junction contained 7 bases not matched to a gene. CDR1 KGHSH and CDR2 LQKENI come from the germline V gene. CDR3 protein: CASSYDRANNEKLFF. The DNA for the CDR3 is TGTGCCAGCTCATACGACAGGGCTAATAATGAAAAACTGTTTTTT.

This clone was observed many times. V usage is TRBV9 and J usage is TRBJ1-5; D is unclear. Germline-derived CDR1 and CDR2 are SGDLS and YYNGEE. This CDR3 is built from 13 residues. V dropped 0 bases and J dropped 7 bases, with 8 bases sitting between them. CDR3 coding DNA: TGTGCCAGCAGCGTAGGTTGGGGACAGCCCCAGCATTTT. Protein sequence: CASSVGWGQPQHF.

The chain joins TRBV10-2 to TRBJ2-7; no firm D call. Germline CDR1 WSHSY, CDR2 SAAADI. The CDR3 extends over 10 amino acids. Trimming pared 7 bases from V and 12 bases from J, leaving 13 bases between. The CDR3 reads CASMGYVPYF. The DNA of the CDR3 is TGCGCCAGCATGGGTTACGTGCCGTACTTC.

V gene TRBV5-4 combines with J gene TRBJ2-5; D remains ambiguous. Trimming pared 4 bases from V and 1 base from J, leaving 17 bases between. Looked up from germline, CDR1 is SGHNT and CDR2 is YYREEE (reference sequence). This CDR3 region has 16 residues. As DNA, the CDR3 is TGTGCCAGCAGCATGCGAGGCCTTTTAATCCAAGAGACCCAGTACTTC. Amino acids: CASSMRGLLIQETQYF.

This clone was seen at least ten times. V and J are TRBV2 and TRBJ2-3; 10 bases align to TRBD2. The CDR3 is 15 residues long. Germline loops: CDR1 SNHLY, CDR2 FYNNEI. With V trimmed by 6 bases and J by 2 bases, 5 bases remained unmatched. The CDR3 is CASRVGLAVTDTQYF. CDR3 nucleotide sequence: TGTGCCAGCAGGGTTGGACTAGCGGTCACAGATACGCAGTATTTT. The whole variable domain, filled in from reference TRBV2 and TRBJ2-3, reads EPEVTQTPSHQVTQMGQEVILRCVPISNHLYFYWYRQILGQKVEFLVSFYNNEISEKSEIFDDQFSVERPDGSNFTLKIRSTKLEDSAMYFCASRVGLAVTDTQYFGPGTRLTVL.

Comment on this clone: The final CDR3 position lacks the conserved phenylalanine or tryptophan, pointing to a likely read error. The V call is TRBV6-9, the J call TRBJ1-3; D not certain. This CDR3 contains 14 residues. The germline V gene encodes CDR1 MNHGY and CDR2 SVAAGI. CDR3 nucleotides: TGCGCCAGCAGTGATTCCAGGAGCGGACACACCATATATTGT. Its translation: CASSDSRSGHTIYC.

This clone is medium-sized (0.01 to 0.1%) by share. This chain joins TRBV6-2 or TRBV6-3 and TRBJ2-7, with TRBD2 matching over 7 bases. This CDR3 has 13 amino acids. CDR1 MNHEY and CDR2 SVGEGT come from the germline V gene. V gave up 5 bases and J gave up 9 bases; unmatched junction bases: 10. CDR3 loop: CASSPLAGEVQYF. The CDR3 DNA sequence: TGTGCCAGCAGTCCCCTGGCGGGAGAAGTGCAGTACTTC.

This clone has only a few counts. The genes are TRBV12-3 or TRBV12-4 and TRBJ2-3; D unclear. The CDR3 consists of 11 residues. The ends were cut back, 2 bases at V and 9 bases at J, with 6 bases in the middle. The CDR3 sequence is CASSLYPTQYF. In nucleotides, the CDR3 is TGTGCCAGCAGTTTATATCCGACGCAGTATTTT.

This clone was picked up many times. The V and J genes are TRBV12-3 or TRBV12-4 and TRBJ2-3; D is unclear. The length of the CDR3 is 13 residues. The V and J ends lost 3 bases and 9 bases respectively, with 13 bases between them. CDR3: CASSFVPSGTQYF. CDR3 nucleotide sequence: TGTGCCAGCAGTTTTGTTCCCTCCGGCACGCAGTATTTT.

Regarding this clone: The junction does not match germline at one end; this may be a read error. V gene TRBV5-1 combines with J gene TRBJ2-1; 10 bases map to TRBD2. The germline CDR1 and CDR2 sequences are SGHRS and YFSETQ. This CDR3 region has 15 residues. In nucleotides, the CDR3 is TGCGCCAGCAGCTCAACTAGCGGGAAGTTGACTGAGCATTTCTTC. This translates into CASSSTSGKLTEHFF. Together with reference TRBV5-1 and TRBJ2-1, the CDR3 gives the full variable domain: KAGVTQTPRYLIKTRGQQVTLSCSPISGHRSVSWYQQTPGQGLQFLFEYFSETQRNKGNFPGRFSGRQFSNSRSEMNVSTLELGDSALYLCASSSTSGKLTEHFFGPGTRLTVL.

This clone was detected only a few times. This chain joins TRBV6-2 or TRBV6-3 and TRBJ2-1, with TRBD1 identical over 8 bases. Per germline, CDR1 MNHEY and CDR2 SVGEGT. The CDR3 sequence is 13 residues long. V shed 0 bases, J shed 8 bases, and the junction held 0 bases outside the gene matches. The CDR3 sequence is CASSYSTGDEQFF. CDR3 nucleotides: TGTGCCAGCAGTTACTCGACAGGGGATGAGCAGTTCTTC.

This clone was observed a handful of times. The CDR3 nucleotides read TGTGCCAGCAGTTTAGGTATAGCGGCCTACGAGCAGTACTTC. Translated, it gives CASSLGIAAYEQYF. V is TRBV28 and J is TRBJ2-7; possible D gene TRBD2, 6 bases. Trimming shortened V by 2 bases and J by 2 bases, and 10 bases separated the two germline ends. Germline-derived CDR1 and CDR2 are MDHEN and SYDVKM. The CDR3 is 14 residues long.

The table lists this clone with many counts. V is TRBV2 and J is TRBJ1-2, with D perhaps TRBD1 (5 bases). The CDR3 length is 12 residues. Germline V gene data show CDR1 as SNHLY and CDR2 as FYNNEI. Trimming removed 7 bases from V and 4 bases from J, with 10 bases in between. The CDR3 here is CASTRAFYGYTF. The CDR3 DNA sequence: TGTGCCAGCACCAGGGCCTTCTATGGCTACACCTTC.

Sample share makes this clone medium-sized. V is TRBV7-2 and J is TRBJ2-7; 7 bases fit TRBD2. Germline V lookup: CDR1 SGHTA, CDR2 FQGNSA. Trimming took 5 bases from V and 7 from J; bases not matched to a gene: 11. The CDR3 is 14 amino acids. CDR3 DNA sequence: TGTGCCAGCAGCCCCACGTCGCCCGGGAGGGAGCAGTACTTC. Protein product: CASSPTSPGREQYF.

This clone has a handful of counts. A read error may produce the germline difference seen at one junction end. The rearrangement joins TRBV6-1 to TRBJ2-5; weak D call: TRBD1 (6 bases). Per germline, CDR1 MNHNS and CDR2 SASEGT. This CDR3 is built from 15 residues. The DNA of the CDR3 is TGTTCCAGCAGTGGCCGACGGACAGTTCGAGGGACCCAGTACTTC. This encodes CSSSGRRTVRGTQYF.

This clone appeared a few times. The gene calls are TRBV6-1 and TRBJ2-7, with 10 positions matching TRBD1. This CDR3 has 13 residues. V gave up 8 bases and J gave up 2 bases; unmatched junction bases: 3. Germline CDR1 is MNHNS and CDR2 is SASEGT. The CDR3 loop is CASGDRGPYEQYF. DNA for the CDR3: TGTGCCAGCGGGGACAGGGGCCCCTACGAGCAGTACTTC.